This T cell receptor beta chain was identified during a study of cytomegalovirus exposure and HLA in healthy donors. Study-level results: Some public TCRs appeared in many individuals, while most sequences were rare.

As regards this clone: Its antigen is unknown. Germline is not matched at one junction end, which may reflect a read error.

Germline V CDR1 and CDR2: SQVTM, ANQGSEA. This CDR3 comprises 14 residues. The PCR ran on 60 Vbeta and 13 Jbeta primers. Clones were read by immunoSEQ multiplex PCR, and TCRdb kept only the in-frame ones, dropping some. The table has under 150,000 clones, 65% to 85% seen once. The V and J genes are TRBV29-1 and TRBJ2-5, with D possibly matching TRBD1 (6 bases). The TCR comes from a boy aged 5 to 17 in good health and CMV-seronegative. Sequencing was performed on PBMCs. The CDR3 bases are TGCAGCGTTGATTGGGACATAATCGAAGAGGCCCAGTACTTC. Encoded protein: CSVDWDIIEEAQYF.